Given below is one T cell receptor beta chain in context. This entry comes from a study of cytotoxic CD8 clonotypes in ibrutinib-treated CLL. The method was immunoSEQ multiplex PCR; TCRdb's version includes in-frame clones alone and lacks a portion of them. The sample shows around 77,000 clones, around 84% of them seen only once. The sequencing used PBMCs, collected at disease progression, from a patient treated with ibrutinib. The TCR was taken from a human donor with chronic lymphocytic leukemia.

The CDR3 region has the DNA TGTGCCACCGAACAGACCAACACCGGGGAGCTGTTTTTT. Its translation: CATEQTNTGELFF. V and J are TRBV7-6 and TRBJ2-2, with no clear D. Germline CDR1 SGHVS, CDR2 FNYEAQ. The CDR3 is 13 residues long. V lost 10 bases and J 2 bases, leaving 11 bases between the germline ends.